The 29 T cell receptor beta chains below come from one sample, sequenced in a study of Ad26.COV2.S vaccination and SARS-CoV-2 variants. Sequenced by immunoSEQ multiplex PCR; TCRdb stores in-frame clones only, minus some. This sample has around 250,000 clones, with around 88% found just once. As to treatment: about 20 received Ad26.COV2.S at low or high dose, single or two shots; about 5 received placebo; per-sample allocation not given. The investigators took samples on day 63 after the first vaccine or placebo injection. The sample consisted of peripheral blood, taken in a trial of Ad26.COV2.S vaccine versus placebo. The receptors derive from a person between 18 and 65 years old who received the Ad26.COV2.S COVID-19 vaccine or a placebo.

V gene TRBV12-3 or TRBV12-4 combines with J gene TRBJ2-1; a weak D match, TRBD2 (6 bases). This CDR3 region has 13 residues. Deletions cut 5 bases from V and 8 bases from J, with 13 bases between. The CDR3 nucleotides read TGTGCCAGCAGTACTCGGGAGAGGTATGAGCAGTTCTTC. Encoded protein: CASSTRERYEQFF.

The chain carries TRBV19 and TRBJ2-4; D is unresolved. The CDR3 runs to 15 residues. V dropped 4 bases and J dropped 0 bases, with 10 bases sitting between them. Germline V lookup: CDR1 LNHDA, CDR2 SQIVND (reference sequence). Here the CDR3 reads CASSNPELAKNIQYF. Here the CDR3 DNA reads TGTGCCAGTAGTAACCCAGAGCTAGCCAAAAACATTCAGTACTTC.

The chain joins TRBV4-1 to TRBJ1-2; D possibly corresponds to TRBD1 (5 bases). The CDR3 has 16 amino acids. V dropped 2 bases and J dropped 3 bases, with 16 bases sitting between them. Germline V gene lookup returns CDR1 MGHRA and CDR2 YSYEKL. CDR3 in DNA: TGCGCCAGCAGCCAACCACGGGGGACTTACCACTATGGCTACACCTTC. Translation gives CASSQPRGTYHYGYTF.

This chain connects TRBV29-1 to TRBJ1-2, with 8 bases lining up with TRBD1. The V segment lost 6 bases and the J segment 5 bases; nucleotides outside the gene matches: 14. CDR1 and CDR2 from the germline V gene are SQVTM and ANQGSEA. The CDR3 loop spans 15 amino acids. The DNA for the CDR3 is TGCAGCGTCAGAGGGGGTGACAGGGGTGAATATGGCTACACCTTC. The encoded protein is CSVRGGDRGEYGYTF.

The J gene is TRBJ2-1, the V gene TRBV19; D gene ambiguous. The CDR3 is made up of 13 amino acids. V lost 9 bases, J lost 7 bases, and 16 bases lay in between. Germline V gives CDR1 LNHDA, CDR2 SQIVND (reference sequence). CDR3 in amino acids: CASSGYPENEQFF. The CDR3 DNA reads TGTGCCAGCTCAGGCTATCCGGAGAATGAGCAGTTCTTC.

The J gene is TRBJ1-5, the V gene TRBV15; D gene ambiguous. The CDR3 covers 14 residues. Trimming left V 1 base short and J 10 bases short, with 14 bases between. The germline V gene has CDR1 LNHNV and CDR2 YYDKDF (reference sequence). The CDR3 DNA is TGTGCCACCAGCAGAGCCCCCCAGGAGAATCCCCAGCATTTT. Amino acid sequence: CATSRAPQENPQHF.

This clone was observed a handful of times. The rearrangement joins TRBV11-2 to TRBJ2-1; no firm D call. The CDR3 runs to 11 residues. With 2 bases removed from V and 9 bases from J, the gap between germline ends came to 5 bases. Germline values: CDR1 SGHAT, CDR2 FQNNGV. CDR3 region: CASSLLIEQFF. The CDR3 bases are TGTGCCAGCAGCTTATTGATTGAGCAGTTCTTC.

The rearrangement uses TRBV27 and TRBJ2-1, with a weak D call TRBD1 (5 bases). CDR1 and CDR2 (germline): MNHEY, SMNVEV (reference sequence). V was trimmed by 5 bases and J by 7 bases, leaving 15 bases between them. CDR3 length: 14 amino acids. CDR3 loop: CASSPAGKVNEQFF. CDR3 DNA sequence: TGTGCCAGCAGTCCGGCAGGGAAGGTAAATGAGCAGTTCTTC.

The chain combines TRBV5-5 with TRBJ1-5; D unclear. CDR3 size: 15 residues. The germline V gene encodes CDR1 SGHKS and CDR2 YYEKEE (reference sequence). With 0 bases removed from V and 2 bases from J, the gap between germline ends came to 9 bases. The CDR3 DNA reads as TGTGCCAGCAGCTTGGGAGGGTTGCGCAATCAGCCCCAGCATTTT. Translating gives CASSLGGLRNQPQHF.

As for this clone: It is unclear where the CDR3 begins or ends on the DNA, so no DNA is shown, and the CDR3 is as TCRdb lists it. The chain combines TRBV10-2 with TRBJ2-1; TRBD2, the table's D call, lacks a check against the DNA. Germline lookup yields CDR1 WSHSY and CDR2 SAAADI. The CDR3 extends over 14 residues, inclusive of both ends. The CDR3: CASSVGLGSGAPFF.

The V gene is TRBV19, the J gene TRBJ2-5; unclear D gene. This CDR3 spans 15 amino acids. V dropped 3 bases and J dropped 1 base, with 12 bases sitting between them. CDR1 is LNHDA, CDR2 SQIVND, per germline (reference sequence). The chain's CDR3 is CASSIKAGLQETQYF. The CDR3 DNA reads TGTGCCAGTAGTATTAAGGCAGGCCTCCAAGAGACCCAGTACTTC.

This rearrangement joins TRBV27 to TRBJ1-4; possible D gene TRBD1, 5 bases. Germline values: CDR1 MNHEY, CDR2 SMNVEV (reference sequence). There are 15 residues in the CDR3. V lost 7 bases and J 3 bases, leaving 15 bases between the germline ends. CDR3 residues: CASNSGGAANEKLFF. The CDR3 DNA sequence: TGTGCCAGCAACTCCGGAGGGGCGGCTAATGAAAAACTGTTTTTT.

This sequence joins TRBV19 and TRBJ1-4, with D perhaps matching TRBD1 (5 bases). Germline lookup yields CDR1 LNHDA and CDR2 SQIVND (reference sequence). Deletions cut 3 bases from V and 2 bases from J, with 10 bases between. CDR3 length: 15 residues. CDR3 sequence (DNA): TGTGCCAGTAGTATGCAGGGAGGCACTAATGAAAAACTGTTTTTT. Translation gives CASSMQGGTNEKLFF.

This clone was seen once. The chain recombines TRBV7-3 with TRBJ2-5; possible D gene TRBD2, 6 bases. V was shortened by 5 bases and J by 7 bases, with 14 bases between the two germline ends. This CDR3 region has 13 residues. Germline V gives CDR1 SGHTA, CDR2 FQGTGA. CDR3 DNA: TGTGCCAGCAGCCACACTCTGGAGGGGACCCAGTACTTC. Translation: CASSHTLEGTQYF. The variable domain in full, completed from reference TRBV7-3 and TRBJ2-5, reads GAGVSQTPSNKVTEKGKYVELRCDPISGHTALYWYRQSLGQGPEFLIYFQGTGAADDSGLPNDRFFAVRPEGSVSTLKIQRTERGDSAVYLCASSHTLEGTQYFGPGTRLLVL.

This chain links TRBV9 with TRBJ2-1; D may match TRBD1 or TRBD2 (6 bases each). V was trimmed by 4 bases and J by 6 bases, leaving 17 bases between them. The germline CDR1 and CDR2 sequences are SGDLS and YYNGEE. The CDR3 runs to 15 residues. The CDR3 spells CASSPLGGSFNEQFF. CDR3 nucleotides: TGTGCCAGCAGCCCATTGGGGGGCAGCTTCAATGAGCAGTTCTTC.

The chain employs TRBV5-6 and TRBJ2-7; D ambiguous. The CDR3 has 11 amino acids. The V gene lost 4 bases and the J gene lost 4 bases, with 6 bases spanning the gap. Germline values: CDR1 SGHDT, CDR2 YYEEEE. CDR3 in amino acids: CASSRNYEQYV. The CDR3 nucleotides read TGTGCCAGCAGCCGTAATTACGAGCAGTACGTC.

V is TRBV3-1 (or the pseudogene TRBV3-2) and J is TRBJ2-7, with D possibly matching TRBD2 (5 bases). V lost 4 bases, J lost 2 bases, and 27 bases lay in between. The CDR3 runs 19 residues. The germline CDR1 and CDR2 sequences are LGHDT and YNNKEL (reference sequence). The CDR3 region is CASSPSYVGATPYPYEQYV. DNA of the CDR3: TGTGCCAGCAGCCCCAGTTACGTGGGAGCAACCCCGTACCCCTACGAGCAGTACGTC.

Remarks on this clone: An end of the junction does not agree with germline; a read error may underlie this. J is TRBJ2-1 and V is TRBV6-5; no clear D gene. Per the germline V gene, CDR1 is MNHEY and CDR2 is SVGAGI. This CDR3 contains 14 residues. The CDR3 DNA follows: TGTGCCAGCAGTTACTCGCCTGATGCCAATCAGCAGTTCTTC. This encodes CASSYSPDANQQFF.

The chain combines TRBV10-3 with TRBJ1-1, with D maybe TRBD1 (6 bases). This CDR3 region has 15 residues. Germline CDR1 ENHRY, CDR2 SYGVKD. Trimming cost V 4 bases and J 4 bases, with 16 bases left between them. The CDR3 loop reads CAISALETGSTEAFF. CDR3 nucleotides: TGTGCCATCAGTGCCCTTGAAACAGGGTCCACTGAAGCTTTCTTT.

The chain uses TRBV7-8 and TRBJ1-2, with 12 bases fitting TRBD1. With 1 base clipped from V and 7 bases from J, the junction kept 10 bases outside the gene matches. Germline CDR1 and CDR2: SGHVS and FQNEAQ. The CDR3 is made up of 17 amino acids. The CDR3 is CASSLGAGTGGMSGYTF. The CDR3, as DNA: TGTGCCAGCAGCTTAGGGGCCGGGACAGGGGGCATGAGTGGCTACACCTTC.

The chain has TRBV18 and TRBJ2-2; D not resolved. The CDR3 is 20 amino acids. V lost 1 base to trimming and J lost 1 base, with 22 bases between them. Germline V gene sequence: CDR1 KGHSH, CDR2 LQKENI. This CDR3 reads CASSPRRATTSDMNTGELFF. The DNA of the CDR3 is TGTGCCAGCTCACCACGACGCGCCACCACCTCAGATATGAACACCGGGGAGCTGTTTTTT. The full variable domain, with the rest looked up from reference TRBV18 and TRBJ2-2, is NAGVMQNPRHLVRRRGQEARLRCSPMKGHSHVYWYRQLPEEGLKFMVYLQKENIIDESGMPKERFSAEFPKEGPSILRIQQVVRGDSAAYFCASSPRRATTSDMNTGELFFGEGSRLTVL.

The V and J genes are TRBV2 and TRBJ2-1; possibly TRBD2 for D (6 bases). Germline V gene data show CDR1 as SNHLY and CDR2 as FYNNEI. This CDR3 region has 14 residues. Trimming removed 11 bases from V and 0 bases from J, with 14 bases in between. As DNA, the CDR3 is TGTGCCGAGGGGACTGAAAGCTCCTACAATGAGCAGTTCTTC. The encoded protein is CAEGTESSYNEQFF.

This chain connects TRBV5-1 to TRBJ1-1; D not certain. Germline CDR1 and CDR2: SGHRS and YFSETQ. CDR3 length: 14 residues. CDR3 in amino acids: CASGNSPTNTEAFF. The CDR3 DNA sequence: TGCGCTTCGGGAAATAGTCCTACAAACACTGAAGCTTTCTTT. Full variable domain (rest looked up from reference TRBV5-1 and TRBJ1-1): KAGVTQTPRYLIKTRGQQVTLSCSPISGHRSVSWYQQTPGQGLQFLFEYFSETQRNKGNFPGRFSGRQFSNSRSEMNVSTLELGDSALYLCASGNSPTNTEAFFGQGTRLTVV.

The chain uses TRBV5-4 and TRBJ2-6, with unresolved D. The V and J ends lost 0 bases and 1 base respectively, with 11 bases between them. There are 17 residues in the CDR3. Per germline, CDR1 SGHNT and CDR2 YYREEE (reference sequence). The CDR3 sequence: CASSLVPGGSGANVLTF. CDR3 coding DNA: TGTGCCAGCAGCTTGGTGCCGGGTGGTTCTGGGGCCAACGTCCTGACTTTC. Complete variable domain (other parts from reference TRBV5-4 and TRBJ2-6): ETGVTQSPTHLIKTRGQQVTLRCSSQSGHNTVSWYQQALGQGPQFIFQYYREEENGRGNFPPRFSGLQFPNYSSELNVNALELDDSALYLCASSLVPGGSGANVLTFGAGSRLTVL.

This clone was seen once. The chain is built from TRBV19 and TRBJ2-5; weak D call: TRBD2 (5 bases). V was cut by 4 bases and J by 5 bases, with 17 bases left in between. The CDR3 totals 15 residues. The germline CDR1 and CDR2 sequences are LNHDA and SQIVND (reference sequence). The CDR3 nucleotides read TGTGCCAGTAGTACCCTCCCCGGGGTCGGGGAGACCCAGTACTTC. Amino acid sequence: CASSTLPGVGETQYF.

The CDR3 reads CAWSIGTGQPQHF. CDR3 in DNA: TGTGCCTGGAGTATCGGGACGGGGCAGCCCCAGCATTTT. The chain links TRBV30 to TRBJ1-5; tentative D call: TRBD1 (5 bases). This CDR3 spans 13 amino acids. Trimming removed 2 bases at V and 7 bases at J, with 12 bases between. Germline V gene data show CDR1 as GTSNPN and CDR2 as SVGIG (reference sequence).

The chain links TRBV7-3 to TRBJ2-1, with TRBD2 matching 8 bases. The V segment lost 2 bases and the J segment 7 bases; nucleotides outside the gene matches: 7. Per germline, CDR1 SGHTA and CDR2 FQGTGA. The CDR3 is 15 residues long. As DNA, the CDR3 is TGTGCCAGCAGCTTAGAAGCGGGAGTTCGAAATGAGCAGTTCTTC. Translation gives CASSLEAGVRNEQFF.

The chain is built from TRBV6-5 and TRBJ2-7, with 12 bases that match TRBD2. Germline CDR1 reads MNHEY; CDR2 reads SVGAGI. The junction had 2 bases not matched to a gene; V was cut back by 6 bases and J by 5 bases. The CDR3 has 13 amino acids. The CDR3 DNA reads TGTGCCAGCAGGGCTAGCGGGGGGGACGAGCAGTACTTC. Encoded protein: CASRASGGDEQYF.

V is TRBV6-5 and J is TRBJ2-1; D not certain. Trimming took off 8 bases at V and 4 bases at J, with 9 bases between the two ends. The CDR3 runs to 12 residues. Per germline, CDR1 MNHEY and CDR2 SVGAGI. This chain's CDR3 is CASSDGYNEQFF. In nucleotides, the CDR3 is TGTGCCAGCTCGGACGGTTACAATGAGCAGTTCTTC.